This record looks at one T cell receptor beta chain sequence and its context. Its antigen is currently unknown. These data originate in a study of T cell clones after liver transplantation. For the study at large: TCRbeta sequencing after a pre-transplant mixed lymphocyte reaction identified graft-donor-reactive clones, later tracked in post-transplant blood.

Thawed unstimulated PBMCs were FACS-sorted by CD3, CD4 and CD8 into two populations. The germline CDR1 and CDR2 sequences are SGHNT and YENEEA. CDR3 size: 15 residues. V was pared by 0 bases and J by 3 bases, with 1 base of the junction left unmatched. Broader study findings: Donor-reactive sequences fell more than third party-reactive ones, suggesting partial deletion.

Data came from immunoSEQ multiplex PCR; TCRdb stores just in-frame clones and leaves some out. This sample has 7,000 to 8,000 clones, with about four fifths found just once. The sequencing used CD8+ T cells from blood, collected before liver transplant. This sequence originates from a human donor who received a liver transplant. This sequence joins TRBV11-3 and TRBJ2-7; 11 bases line up with TRBD1. CDR3 residues: CASSLEGQGDYEQYF. In DNA form, the CDR3 reads TGTGCCAGCAGCTTAGAGGGACAGGGGGACTACGAGCAGTACTTC.